A single sample is the source of the 11 T cell receptor beta chains below, sequenced in a study of blood T cell repertoires in COVID-19 (dated by TCRdb to the early 2020s). Library generation was performed with the immunoSEQ multiplex PCR assay. This is the immuneACCESS table as TCRdb keeps it, with only in-frame sequences that have V and J called. A part of the clones is gone; compared with another copy, unresolved V genes explain less than half, and the rest is unexplained. The sample has 120,000 or so clones on record, around three quarters of them singletons. 15% to 20% of the sample lies in the top ten. Material for sequencing was peripheral blood. The receptors were sampled from a man in his fifties or sixties with active or convalescent COVID-19.

The chain has TRBV5-1 and TRBJ2-1; no definite D call. The germline CDR1 and CDR2 sequences are SGHRS and YFSETQ. The CDR3 runs to 11 residues. Between the trimmed V and J ends, which lost 5 bases and 6 bases, there was a span of 6 bases. DNA for the CDR3: TGCGCCAGCAGGACAACCAATGAGCAGTTCTTC. Its protein is CASRTTNEQFF.

This chain connects TRBV2 to TRBJ2-1; 8 bases match TRBD1. With 5 bases clipped from V and 8 bases from J, the junction kept 5 bases outside the gene matches. Germline CDR1 SNHLY, CDR2 FYNNEI. The CDR3 is 13 residues long. The CDR3 region is CASSLDRDDEQFF. The CDR3 region has the DNA TGTGCCAGCAGTCTGGACAGGGACGATGAGCAGTTCTTC.

This rearrangement joins TRBV29-1 to TRBJ1-1; tentatively, D is TRBD1 (6 bases). The V and J ends lost 7 bases and 0 bases respectively, with 15 bases between them. The CDR3 contains 14 residues. Germline V gives CDR1 SQVTM, CDR2 ANQGSEA. In DNA form, the CDR3 reads TGCAGCGCCGGACAGACTTTGATGAACACTGAAGCTTTCTTT. Protein product: CSAGQTLMNTEAFF.

The chain employs TRBV28 and TRBJ2-3; TRBD1 is a possible D gene (6 bases). V shed 7 bases and J shed 2 bases, with 13 bases lying between them. Germline lookup yields CDR1 MDHEN and CDR2 SYDVKM. This CDR3 contains 14 residues. DNA for the CDR3: TGTGCCAGCACGGACAGAAATCCCACAGATACGCAGTATTTT. It specifies CASTDRNPTDTQYF.

The chain couples TRBV10-3 to TRBJ2-7; 11 nucleotides align to TRBD2. From germline, CDR1 is ENHRY and CDR2 SYGVKD. Trimming took 4 bases from V and 6 from J; bases not matched to a gene: 5. CDR3 length: 14 amino acids. This chain's CDR3 is CAISVGSGRGEQYF. The CDR3 nucleotides are TGTGCCATCAGTGTAGGTAGCGGGAGGGGCGAGCAGTACTTC.

The table lists this clone with a few counts. The rearrangement uses TRBV6-5 and TRBJ2-7; 9 bases align to TRBD1. The CDR3 consists of 14 residues. CDR1 MNHEY and CDR2 SVGAGI come from the germline V gene. V shed 6 bases and J 4 bases; nucleotides not matched to a gene: 7. CDR3 amino acids: CASRDLTGGYEQYF. The CDR3 DNA reads as TGTGCCAGCAGGGATTTGACAGGGGGGTACGAGCAGTACTTC.

The CDR3 reads CASSSRDRPFYEQYF. Written as DNA, the CDR3 is TGTGCCAGCAGCTCCCGGGACAGACCTTTCTACGAGCAGTACTTC. V gene TRBV5-5 combines with J gene TRBJ2-7; 7 bases map to TRBD1. V was clipped by 3 bases and J by 3 bases; unmatched bases: 9. CDR1 and CDR2 (germline): SGHKS, YYEKEE (reference sequence). CDR3 size: 15 residues.

The V call is TRBV7-2, the J call TRBJ2-3; 8 nucleotides agree with TRBD2. The V gene end was trimmed by 8 bases and the J gene end by 4 bases; junction bases not matched to a gene: 11. There are 15 residues in the CDR3. Looked up from germline, CDR1 is SGHTA and CDR2 is FQGNSA. The CDR3 coding sequence is TGTGCCAGCCTGATCGCCGGGAGGGGCTCAGATACGCAGTATTTT. Its protein is CASLIAGRGSDTQYF.

The V call is TRBV6-2 or TRBV6-3, the J call TRBJ1-1, with a possible D match to TRBD1 (5 bases). The CDR3 is made up of 16 amino acids. The germline gives CDR1 MNHEY, CDR2 SVGEGT. V lost 0 bases and J 0 bases, leaving 11 bases between the germline ends. CDR3 residues: CASSYSPRALNTEAFF. CDR3 coding DNA: TGTGCCAGCAGTTACTCTCCCAGGGCTTTGAACACTGAAGCTTTCTTT.

DNA for the CDR3: TGTGCCAGCTCACCAGTCAGTATGAAAGAGACCCAGTACTTC. It encodes CASSPVSMKETQYF. This chain joins TRBV18 and TRBJ2-5; D is ambiguous. This CDR3 is 14 amino acids long. In germline, CDR1 is KGHSH, CDR2 LQKENI. Trimming pared 2 bases from V and 3 bases from J, leaving 10 bases between.

This chain joins TRBV7-9 and TRBJ2-4; 7 positions agree with TRBD1. The CDR3 sequence is 15 residues long. The V gene's germline CDR1 is SEHNR and CDR2 FQNEAQ (reference sequence). V gave up 3 bases and J gave up 4 bases; unmatched junction bases: 6. The CDR3 reads CASSFLGQPKNIQYF. The DNA for the CDR3 is TGTGCCAGCAGCTTTTTGGGACAGCCGAAAAACATTCAGTACTTC.